This TCR beta chain was sequenced for a study of blood T cells in healthy people across ages. As to this clonotype: Its target is not known.

Donor samples were obtained from healthy Caucasian individuals from Russia, aged about 6 to 90. Per sample, no less than 5.5 micrograms of total RNA were extracted. Then a second PCR, running about 7 to 11 cycles, was carried out with a sample-barcoded 5' primer and a J-beta primer mix. TCRdb re-called the 5' RACE reads with MiXCR, one entry per CDR3 protein. Among roughly 800,000 distinct CDR3 sequences, 40% to 65% were seen once, and the ten largest hold 40% to 50%. Study-wide results and caveats: Changes in expanded clonotypes were possibly confounded, as the CMV status of donors was unknown.

The germline V gene has CDR1 SGHRS and CDR2 YFSETQ. The CDR3 sequence is 14 residues long. The J segment lost 6 bases and the V segment lost 1 base, leaving 4 bases of the junction unmatched. The specimen was blood. The chain links TRBV5-1 to TRBJ1-2; 9 nucleotides align to TRBD1. This clonotype was sampled from a man aged 80 or over in good health. The CDR3 DNA sequence: TGCGCCAGCAGCTTGACAGGGGGCTGGGATGGCTACACCTTC. This encodes CASSLTGGWDGYTF.